This T cell receptor beta chain was documented in a study of cytomegalovirus exposure and HLA in healthy donors. Study results and caveats: Cytomegalovirus association was assigned to over 150 TCR beta chains. While the bulk of TCR sequences proved rare, some public TCRs turned up in many donors. Reportedly, HLA-A and HLA-B alleles of most subjects were accurately predicted from TCR beta.

13 Jbeta primers and 60 Vbeta primers were used for the PCR. Repertoires were generated with immunoSEQ multiplex PCR, while TCRdb's copy carries only in-frame clones and drops some. Of roughly 130,000 clones in the sample, approximately 80% were seen once. On this clone: The antigen is undetermined.

The clonotype originates from a male donor in good health and CMV-seronegative. The sample consisted of PBMCs.

CDR3 sequence reads: CASSSQSGRGYNEQFF. The CDR3 DNA follows: TGTGCCAGCAGCTCTCAAAGCGGGAGGGGCTACAATGAGCAGTTCTTC. V gene TRBV11-2 combines with J gene TRBJ2-1; 10 positions match TRBD2. Trimming removed 4 bases from V and 3 bases from J; junction bases left unmatched: 6. CDR1 is SGHAT, CDR2 FQNNGV, per germline. The CDR3 contains 16 residues.